This T cell receptor (beta chain) was sequenced in a study of cytomegalovirus exposure and HLA in healthy donors. The PCR had 60 Vbeta and 13 Jbeta primers. TCRdb keeps only in-frame clones here, not all; method: immunoSEQ multiplex PCR. There are about 120,000 clones in the sample; roughly 82% occur only once, and around 3.5% lies in the top ten. This clone was recorded once. CDR1 is MGHRA, CDR2 YSYEKL, per germline. The CDR3 is made up of 16 amino acids. Trimming took 2 bases from V and 3 from J; bases not matched to a gene: 6. The sequenced sample was PBMCs. The sequence was collected from a human donor in good health. V gene TRBV4-1 combines with J gene TRBJ2-1; 8 bases map to TRBD2. The CDR3 region is CASSQLLAGGYNEQFF. CDR3 nucleotide sequence: TGCGCCAGCAGCCAACTTCTTGCGGGAGGCTACAATGAGCAGTTCTTC.